This TCR beta chain was identified in a study of shared clonotypes between healthy human individuals. The CDR3 is made up of 14 amino acids. CDR1 and CDR2 from the germline V gene are MNHNY and SVGAGI (reference sequence). V was pared by 7 bases and J by 6 bases, with 19 bases between. TCRdb's copy holds only in-frame clones and misses some; the assay was immunoSEQ multiplex PCR. Here the sample spans approximately 500,000 clones, about 80% being singletons. This clonotype was sampled from a woman aged 40 to 55 in good health. Some clones in this sample may be carry-over from other donors' samples. Material for sequencing was PBMCs. This chain connects TRBV6-6 to TRBJ2-7, with a weak D call TRBD1 (5 bases). The CDR3 nucleotides read TGTGCCAGCATGGGGCTGAGATCTAGGTTCGAGCAGTACTTC. Translating it yields CASMGLRSRFEQYF.